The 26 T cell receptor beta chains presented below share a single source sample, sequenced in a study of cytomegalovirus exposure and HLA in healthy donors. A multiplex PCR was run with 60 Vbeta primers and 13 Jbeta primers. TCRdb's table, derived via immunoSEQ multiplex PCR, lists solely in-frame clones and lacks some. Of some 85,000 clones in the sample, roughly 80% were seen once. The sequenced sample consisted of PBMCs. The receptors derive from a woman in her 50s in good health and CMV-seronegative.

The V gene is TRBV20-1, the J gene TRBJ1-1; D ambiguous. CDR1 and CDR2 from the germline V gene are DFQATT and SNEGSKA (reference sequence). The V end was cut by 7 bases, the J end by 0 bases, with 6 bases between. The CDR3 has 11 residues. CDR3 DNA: TGCAGTGGCGCTCTGAACACTGAAGCTTTCTTT. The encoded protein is CSGALNTEAFF.

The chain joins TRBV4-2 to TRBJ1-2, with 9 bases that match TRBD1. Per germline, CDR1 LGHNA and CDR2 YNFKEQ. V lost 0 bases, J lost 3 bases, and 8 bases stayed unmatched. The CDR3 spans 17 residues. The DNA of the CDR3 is TGTGCCAGCAGCCAAGATTGGATACAGGGGGCTGACTATGGCTACACCTTC. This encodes CASSQDWIQGADYGYTF.

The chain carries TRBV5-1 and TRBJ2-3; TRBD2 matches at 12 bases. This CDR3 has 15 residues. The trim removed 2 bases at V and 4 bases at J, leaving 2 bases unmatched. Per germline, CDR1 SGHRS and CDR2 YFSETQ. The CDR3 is CASSFRLAGADTQYF. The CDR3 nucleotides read TGCGCCAGCAGCTTTCGACTAGCGGGGGCAGATACGCAGTATTTT.

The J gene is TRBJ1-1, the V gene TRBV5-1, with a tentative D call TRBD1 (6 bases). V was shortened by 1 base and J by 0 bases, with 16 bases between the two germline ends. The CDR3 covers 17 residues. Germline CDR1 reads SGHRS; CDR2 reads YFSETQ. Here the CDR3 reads CASSLRGRGLVNTEAFF. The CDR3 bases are TGCGCCAGCAGCTTGCGCGGCAGGGGTTTGGTGAACACTGAAGCTTTCTTT.

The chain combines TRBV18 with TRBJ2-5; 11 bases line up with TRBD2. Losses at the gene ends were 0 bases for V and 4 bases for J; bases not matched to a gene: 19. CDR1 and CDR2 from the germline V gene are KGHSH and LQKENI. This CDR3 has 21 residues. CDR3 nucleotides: TGTGCCAGCTCACCACCGAGGTCTGGACTAGCGGGTAGTCTCATACGAGAGACCCAGTACTTC. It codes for CASSPPRSGLAGSLIRETQYF.

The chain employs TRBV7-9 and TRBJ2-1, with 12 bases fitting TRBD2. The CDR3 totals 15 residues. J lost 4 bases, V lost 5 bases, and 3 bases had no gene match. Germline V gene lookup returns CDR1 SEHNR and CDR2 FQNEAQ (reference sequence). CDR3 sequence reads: CASSQTSGGYNEQFF. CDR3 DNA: TGTGCCAGCAGCCAGACTAGCGGGGGATACAATGAGCAGTTCTTC.

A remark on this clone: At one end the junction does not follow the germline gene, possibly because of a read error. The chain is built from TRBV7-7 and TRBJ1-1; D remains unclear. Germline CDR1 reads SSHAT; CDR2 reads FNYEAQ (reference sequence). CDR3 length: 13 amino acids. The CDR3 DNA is TGTGCTAGCAGCTTTAATATGAACACTGAAGCTTTCTTT. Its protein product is CASSFNMNTEAFF.

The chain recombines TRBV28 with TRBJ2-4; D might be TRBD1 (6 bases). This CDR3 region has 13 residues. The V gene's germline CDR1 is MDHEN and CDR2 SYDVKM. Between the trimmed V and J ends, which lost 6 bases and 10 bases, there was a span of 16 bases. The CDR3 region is CASRDTGSGIQYF. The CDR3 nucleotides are TGTGCCAGCAGAGATACAGGGAGTGGGATTCAGTACTTC.

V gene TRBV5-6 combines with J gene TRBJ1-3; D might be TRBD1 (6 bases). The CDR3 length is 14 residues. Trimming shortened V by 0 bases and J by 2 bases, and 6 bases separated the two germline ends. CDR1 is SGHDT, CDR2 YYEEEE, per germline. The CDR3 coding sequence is TGTGCCAGCAGCTTGGACAGGGCTGGAAACACCATATATTTT. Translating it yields CASSLDRAGNTIYF.

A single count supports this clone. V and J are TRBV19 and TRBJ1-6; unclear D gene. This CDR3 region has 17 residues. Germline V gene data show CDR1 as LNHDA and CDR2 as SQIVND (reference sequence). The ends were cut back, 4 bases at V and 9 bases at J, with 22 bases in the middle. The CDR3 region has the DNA TGTGCCAGTAGTACCACTTTCAAAAGGACTGTCCGTTCACCCCTCCACTTT. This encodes CASSTTFKRTVRSPLHF.

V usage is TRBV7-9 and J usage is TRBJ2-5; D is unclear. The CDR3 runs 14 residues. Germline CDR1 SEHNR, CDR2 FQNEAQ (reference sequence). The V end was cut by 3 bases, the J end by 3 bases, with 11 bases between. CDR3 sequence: CASSFGLAKETQYF. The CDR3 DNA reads TGTGCCAGCAGCTTCGGGTTGGCGAAAGAGACCCAGTACTTC.

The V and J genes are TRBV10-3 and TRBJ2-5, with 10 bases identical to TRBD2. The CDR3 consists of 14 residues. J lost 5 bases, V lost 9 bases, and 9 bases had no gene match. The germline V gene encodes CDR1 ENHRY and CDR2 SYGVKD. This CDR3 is CAIKASAGGETQYF. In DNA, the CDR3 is TGTGCCATAAAGGCCTCAGCGGGAGGGGAGACCCAGTACTTC.

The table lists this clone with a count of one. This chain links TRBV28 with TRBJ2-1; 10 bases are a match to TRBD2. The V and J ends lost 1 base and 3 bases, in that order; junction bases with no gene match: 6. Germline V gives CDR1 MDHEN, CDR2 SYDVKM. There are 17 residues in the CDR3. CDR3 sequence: CASSLSTLAGVYNEQFF. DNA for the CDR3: TGTGCCAGCAGTTTATCTACGCTAGCGGGAGTCTACAATGAGCAGTTCTTC.

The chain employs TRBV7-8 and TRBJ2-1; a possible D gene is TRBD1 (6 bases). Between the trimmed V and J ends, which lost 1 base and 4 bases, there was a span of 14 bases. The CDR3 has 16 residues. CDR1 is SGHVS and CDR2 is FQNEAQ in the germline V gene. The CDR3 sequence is CASSLVSGEAYNEQFF. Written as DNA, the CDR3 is TGTGCCAGCAGCTTAGTGTCAGGGGAAGCATACAATGAGCAGTTCTTC.

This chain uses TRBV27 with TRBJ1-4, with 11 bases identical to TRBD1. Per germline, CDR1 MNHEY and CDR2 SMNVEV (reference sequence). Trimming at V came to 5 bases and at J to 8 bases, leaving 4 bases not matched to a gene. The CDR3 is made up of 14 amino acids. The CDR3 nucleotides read TGTGCCAGCAGTCACCGGGACAGGGGGGAAAAACTGTTTTTT. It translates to CASSHRDRGEKLFF.

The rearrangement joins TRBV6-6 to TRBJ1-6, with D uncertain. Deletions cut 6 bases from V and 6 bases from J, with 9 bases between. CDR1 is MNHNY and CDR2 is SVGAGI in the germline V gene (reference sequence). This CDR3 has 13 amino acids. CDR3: CASRREVNSPLHF. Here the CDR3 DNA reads TGTGCCAGCAGGAGGGAAGTTAATTCACCCCTCCACTTT.

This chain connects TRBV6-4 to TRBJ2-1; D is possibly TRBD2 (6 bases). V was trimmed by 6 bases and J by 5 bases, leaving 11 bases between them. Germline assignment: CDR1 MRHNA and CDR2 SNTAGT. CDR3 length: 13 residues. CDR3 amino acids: CASSLGTHNEQFF. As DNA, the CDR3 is TGTGCCAGCAGCCTCGGGACTCACAATGAGCAGTTCTTC.

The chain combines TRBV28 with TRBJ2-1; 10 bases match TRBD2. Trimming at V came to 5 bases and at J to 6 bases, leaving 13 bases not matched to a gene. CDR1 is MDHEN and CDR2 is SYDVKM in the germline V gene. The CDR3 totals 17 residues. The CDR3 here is CASSPSFGVAGGNEQFF. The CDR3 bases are TGTGCCAGCAGTCCCAGTTTTGGAGTAGCGGGAGGCAATGAGCAGTTCTTC.

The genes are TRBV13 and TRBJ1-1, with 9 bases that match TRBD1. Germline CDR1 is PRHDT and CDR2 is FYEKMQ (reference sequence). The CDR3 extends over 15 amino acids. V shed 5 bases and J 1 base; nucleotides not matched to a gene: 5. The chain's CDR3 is CASSPGTGTNTEAFF. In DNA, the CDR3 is TGTGCCAGCAGCCCCGGGACAGGGACGAACACTGAAGCTTTCTTT.

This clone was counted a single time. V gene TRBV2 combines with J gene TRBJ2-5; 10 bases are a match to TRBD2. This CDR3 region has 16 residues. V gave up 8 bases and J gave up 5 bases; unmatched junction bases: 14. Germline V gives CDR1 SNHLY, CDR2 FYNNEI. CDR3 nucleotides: TGTGCCAGCCGGGGGGGTCCAGCGGGGGGGCTTGAGACCCAGTACTTC. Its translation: CASRGGPAGGLETQYF.

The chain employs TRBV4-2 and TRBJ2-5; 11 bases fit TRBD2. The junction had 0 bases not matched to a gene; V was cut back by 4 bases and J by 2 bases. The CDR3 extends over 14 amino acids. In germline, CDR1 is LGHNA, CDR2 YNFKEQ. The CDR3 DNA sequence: TGTGCCAGCAGCCCTAGCGGGGGGCAAGAGACCCAGTACTTC. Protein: CASSPSGGQETQYF.

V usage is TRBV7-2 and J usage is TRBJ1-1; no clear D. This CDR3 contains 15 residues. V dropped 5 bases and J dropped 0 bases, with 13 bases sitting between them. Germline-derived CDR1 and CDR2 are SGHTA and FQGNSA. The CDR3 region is CASSPWTGLNTEAFF. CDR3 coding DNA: TGTGCCAGCAGCCCTTGGACGGGATTGAACACTGAAGCTTTCTTT.

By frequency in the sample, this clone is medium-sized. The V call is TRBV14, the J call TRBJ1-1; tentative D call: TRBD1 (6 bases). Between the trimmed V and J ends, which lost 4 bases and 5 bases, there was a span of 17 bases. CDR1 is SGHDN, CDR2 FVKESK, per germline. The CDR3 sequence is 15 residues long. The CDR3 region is CASSRAGALQTEAFF. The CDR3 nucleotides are TGTGCCAGCAGCCGCGCGGGGGCCCTGCAAACTGAAGCTTTCTTT.

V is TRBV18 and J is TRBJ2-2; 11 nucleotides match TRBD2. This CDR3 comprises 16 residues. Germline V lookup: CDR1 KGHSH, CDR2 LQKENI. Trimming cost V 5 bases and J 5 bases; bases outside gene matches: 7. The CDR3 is CASSETTSGGTGELFF. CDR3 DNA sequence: TGTGCCAGCTCAGAGACCACTAGCGGGGGTACCGGGGAGCTGTTTTTT.

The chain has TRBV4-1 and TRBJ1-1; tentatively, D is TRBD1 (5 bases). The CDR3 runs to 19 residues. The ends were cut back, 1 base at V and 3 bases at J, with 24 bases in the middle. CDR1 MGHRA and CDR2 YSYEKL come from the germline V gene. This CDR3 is CASSQAGISGVDRDTEAFF. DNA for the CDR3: TGCGCCAGCAGCCAAGCTGGGATTTCGGGGGTCGATCGGGACACTGAAGCTTTCTTT.

Written as DNA, the CDR3 is TGCAGCGTTGAGACAGGGGGAGGTTTGAAAGAGCAGTACTTC. This gives the protein CSVETGGGLKEQYF. V usage is TRBV29-1 and J usage is TRBJ2-7, with TRBD1 matching over 9 bases. Germline V CDR1 and CDR2: SQVTM, ANQGSEA. With V trimmed by 3 bases and J by 7 bases, 10 bases remained unmatched. The CDR3 is 14 residues long.